One sample yielded the 10 T cell receptor beta chains listed below, sequenced in a study of T cell responses to AZD1222 COVID-19 vaccine. Only in-frame clones appear in the TCRdb table, and some are missing; sequencing was by immunoSEQ multiplex PCR. The sample consists of fewer than 200,000 clones, 70% to 90% of them appearing once. The sample was peripheral blood, taken 28 days after the second AZD1222 dose. These receptor sequences come from an adult who received the AZD1222 COVID-19 vaccine.

A few counts support this clone. The rearrangement uses TRBV19 and TRBJ1-5; D may be TRBD1 (5 bases). Germline V gene sequence: CDR1 LNHDA, CDR2 SQIVND (reference sequence). The length of the CDR3 is 15 residues. With 5 bases removed from V and 7 bases from J, the gap between germline ends came to 18 bases. CDR3 DNA sequence: TGTGCCAGTAGTCTTAGAGTGGGGCTGGGGCAGCCCCAGCATTTT. It encodes CASSLRVGLGQPQHF.

The CDR3 protein is CASSQVGASGNTIYF. CDR3 nucleotide sequence: TGTGCCAGCAGCCAAGTGGGGGCATCGGGAAACACCATATATTTT. The chain carries TRBV3-1 (or the pseudogene TRBV3-2) and TRBJ1-3; tentative D call: TRBD1 (6 bases). The CDR3 consists of 15 residues. V was pared by 1 base and J by 4 bases, with 11 bases between. Germline V lookup: CDR1 LGHDT, CDR2 YNNKEL (reference sequence).

This chain links TRBV4-1 with TRBJ1-1; no definite D call. The CDR3 has 13 residues. Germline lookup yields CDR1 MGHRA and CDR2 YSYEKL. Trimming removed 4 bases from V and 3 bases from J, with 9 bases in between. CDR3 sequence (DNA): TGCGCCAGCAGCCCCGGACTTTACACTGAAGCTTTCTTT. Protein: CASSPGLYTEAFF.

The rearrangement joins TRBV29-1 to TRBJ1-4; D unresolved. The germline gives CDR1 SQVTM, CDR2 ANQGSEA. The CDR3 covers 10 residues. The V end lost 7 bases, the J end lost 7 bases, and 7 bases lay between the germline ends. The CDR3: CSAASEKLFF. CDR3 DNA sequence: TGCAGCGCCGCCTCTGAAAAACTGTTTTTT.

V is TRBV6-5 and J is TRBJ2-5; TRBD2 is a possible D gene (6 bases). The ends were cut back, 7 bases at V and 1 base at J, with 10 bases in the middle. The germline CDR1 and CDR2 sequences are MNHEY and SVGAGI. CDR3 length: 13 residues. The DNA for the CDR3 is TGTGCCAGCAACGAGCGGGTCCAAGAGACCCAGTACTTC. Protein: CASNERVQETQYF.

The chain couples TRBV7-9 to TRBJ2-7, with D maybe TRBD1 (6 bases). This CDR3 spans 15 amino acids. Germline V lookup: CDR1 SEHNR, CDR2 FQNEAQ (reference sequence). The V end was cut by 0 bases, the J end by 5 bases, with 14 bases between. CDR3 sequence (DNA): TGTGCCAGCAGCTTAGCGCCCCAGGGGCGGGACGAGCAGTACTTC. Its translation is CASSLAPQGRDEQYF. The variable domain in full, with the rest retrieved from reference TRBV7-9 and TRBJ2-7, is DTGVSQNPRHKITKRGQNVTFRCDPISEHNRLYWYRQTLGQGPEFLTYFQNEAQLEKSRLLSDRFSAERPKGSFSTLEIQRTEQGDSAMYLCASSLAPQGRDEQYFGPGTRLTVT.

J is TRBJ1-6 and V is TRBV19; the D is unclear. There are 17 residues in the CDR3. Looked up from germline, CDR1 is LNHDA and CDR2 is SQIVND (reference sequence). V was trimmed by 2 bases and J by 6 bases, leaving 17 bases between them. The CDR3 loop is CASSISRRRRTNSPLHF. The CDR3 DNA reads as TGTGCCAGTAGTATATCACGGAGACGGCGGACTAATTCACCCCTCCACTTT.

This clone was counted only a few times. The chain couples TRBV19 to TRBJ1-5; D may be TRBD1 (6 bases). Trimming pared 3 bases from V and 0 bases from J, leaving 12 bases between. The CDR3 runs to 16 residues. Germline CDR1 and CDR2: LNHDA and SQIVND (reference sequence). The chain's CDR3 is CASSIYRDYSNQPQHF. DNA of the CDR3: TGTGCCAGTAGTATTTACAGGGACTATAGCAATCAGCCCCAGCATTTT.

The V and J genes are TRBV18 and TRBJ1-6, with a weak D call TRBD1 (6 bases). This CDR3 spans 15 amino acids. The V end was cut by 2 bases, the J end by 8 bases, with 13 bases between. Germline V gives CDR1 KGHSH, CDR2 LQKENI. DNA of the CDR3: TGTGCCAGCTCACCAGCAAAGGGGGGTTATTCACCCCTCCACTTT. Its protein product is CASSPAKGGYSPLHF. Complete variable domain (other parts from reference TRBV18 and TRBJ1-6): NAGVMQNPRHLVRRRGQEARLRCSPMKGHSHVYWYRQLPEEGLKFMVYLQKENIIDESGMPKERFSAEFPKEGPSILRIQQVVRGDSAAYFCASSPAKGGYSPLHFGNGTRLTVT.

The chain uses TRBV19 and TRBJ2-5; TRBD2 matches at 8 bases. V shed 1 base, J shed 5 bases, and the junction held 6 bases outside the gene matches. CDR3 size: 15 residues. CDR1 is LNHDA and CDR2 is SQIVND in the germline V gene (reference sequence). Here the CDR3 reads CASSIGAGGTETQYF. The CDR3 nucleotides read TGTGCCAGTAGTATAGGCGCGGGGGGCACGGAGACCCAGTACTTC.